By share of the sample, the clone carrying this T cell receptor beta chain is medium-sized (0.01 to 0.1%). What it recognizes is unknown. The organoids combined MS5 murine stromal cells carrying human DLL1 with human hematopoietic stem and progenitor cells. The seeding cells were CD34+CD3- hematopoietic stem and progenitor cells purified by FACS to remove T cells. B27, FLT3L, IL-7 and ascorbic acid supplemented the serum-free organoid medium. Organoid and thymic CD3+TCRαβ+CD8 single positive cells were FACS sorted. This specimen comes from a study of T cells generated in artificial thymic organoids. Study-wide results and limits: Organoid-derived T cells showed no skewed Valpha or Vbeta usage.

This CDR3 spans 14 amino acids. Germline assignment: CDR1 LGHNA and CDR2 YNFKEQ. The ends were cut back, 4 bases at V and 3 bases at J, with 10 bases in the middle. Semi-nested PCR with reverse primers in the TRAC or TRBC constant regions amplified each chain separately. TCRdb redid the calling of the 5' RACE reads with MiXCR, one entry per CDR3 protein. The data show fewer than 5,500 distinct CDR3 sequences, with 20% to 25% seen just once and under 3.5% held by the top ten. This TCR derives from a human donor who gave cord blood stem cells for thymic organoid culture, a cardiac surgery patient who gave postnatal thymus, or a blood donor (not recorded which). Sequences were obtained from naive CD8+ T cells grown in artificial thymic organoids from cord blood stem and progenitor cells. Sample subset: CD3+TCRalphabeta+CD8SP T cells; for blood, CD45RO-CCR7+ naive CD8+ T cells. The chain recombines TRBV4-2 with TRBJ2-1, with a possible D match to TRBD1 (6 bases). In nucleotides, the CDR3 is TGTGCCAGCAGCCCCAGGGGCTACTACAATGAGCAGTTCTTC. This encodes CASSPRGYYNEQFF.